Listed below are T cell receptor beta chains from one sample, sequenced in a study of OX40 agonist ivuxolimab in advanced cancers. Here immunoSEQ multiplex PCR was the method, and the copy in TCRdb shows in-frame clones only, minus some. The table shows approximately 76,000 clones, with approximately 85% occurring only once. The sample here was CD4+ or CD8+ T cells sorted from blood, taken in a trial of the OX40 agonist ivuxolimab. The origin of the receptors is an adult with an advanced solid tumor such as melanoma, head and neck, liver or kidney cancer. Each CDR3 is given with its conserved first and last residue. The D gene is left open where the match is weak. The size of a clone is reported for some rows only, either as once, few or many, or as a class for expanded clones.

d_gene	v_gene	j_gene	abundance	len	CDR3aa	CDR3nt
-	TRBV6-1	TRBJ1-1	once	15	CASSKETGRYTEAFF	TGTGCCAGCAGTAAGGAGACAGGCCGGTACACTGAAGCTTTCTTT
-	TRBV7-6	TRBJ2-1	-	18	CASSLGSSGAAAYNEQFF	TGTGCCAGCAGCTTAGGCTCCTCGGGGGCCGCCGCCTACAATGAGCAGTTCTTC
-	TRBV7-2	TRBJ2-7	few	12	CASSLGGGEQYF	TGTGCCAGCAGCCTCGGTGGTGGAGAGCAGTACTTC
TRBD1	TRBV2	TRBJ2-7	-	12	CASRPGTGEQYF	TGTGCCAGCAGACCCGGGACAGGCGAGCAGTACTTC
TRBD2	TRBV4-1	TRBJ2-2	-	20	CASKARDGLAGGQRGGELFF	TGCGCCAGCAAAGCCCGAGACGGGCTAGCGGGAGGGCAGAGGGGCGGGGAGCTGTTTTTT
-	TRBV18	TRBJ1-3	-	15	CASSPPGIPGNTIYF	TGTGCCAGCTCACCCCCTGGCATTCCTGGAAACACCATATATTTT
-	TRBV29-1	TRBJ1-1	few	12	CSVNNVGTEAFF	TGCAGCGTAAATAACGTTGGCACTGAAGCTTTCTTT
-	TRBV7-2	TRBJ2-2	-	14	CASSYRTATGELFF	TGTGCCAGCAGCTACCGGACAGCCACCGGGGAGCTGTTTTTT
-	TRBV2	TRBJ2-7	-	13	CASSAGYVVEQYF	TGTGCCAGCAGTGCGGGGTATGTGGTCGAGCAGTACTTC
TRBD1	TRBV19	TRBJ1-5	-	18	CASSILPFGQGSNQPQHF	TGTGCCAGTAGTATATTGCCGTTTGGACAGGGCAGCAATCAGCCCCAGCATTTT
-	TRBV6-6	TRBJ1-1	-	15	CASSPTRLENTEAFF	TGTGCCAGCAGTCCTACCCGGTTGGAGAACACTGAAGCTTTCTTT
-	TRBV4-1	TRBJ2-2	-	17	CASSRDGSGSHTGELFF	TGCGCCAGCAGCCGGGATGGATCGGGGAGTCACACCGGGGAGCTGTTTTTT
TRBD2	TRBV4-1	TRBJ2-3	-	17	CASSQFISGGAQDTQYF	TGCGCCAGCAGCCAATTTATTAGCGGGGGGGCCCAAGATACGCAGTATTTT
TRBD1	TRBV5-1	TRBJ2-7	-	14	CASSQGQGSYEQYF	TGCGCCAGCAGCCAAGGACAGGGTTCCTACGAGCAGTACTTC
TRBD2	TRBV30	TRBJ2-3	-	15	CACDPLAGGTDTQYF	TGTGCCTGTGACCCACTAGCGGGGGGAACAGATACGCAGTATTTT
TRBD2	TRBV11-2	TRBJ2-7	-	15	CASSLGTSASYEQYF	TGTGCCAGCAGCTTAGGGACTAGCGCCTCCTACGAGCAGTACTTC
TRBD1	TRBV4-1	TRBJ2-1	-	15	CASSQAGQGAGEQFF	TGCGCCAGCAGCCAAGCCGGACAGGGGGCAGGTGAGCAGTTCTTC
TRBD1	TRBV10-3	TRBJ1-2	-	16	CAISGQGADSVYGYTF	TGTGCCATCAGCGGACAGGGGGCGGATTCGGTCTATGGCTACACCTTC
-	TRBV7-6	TRBJ1-5	once	15	CASSLGTNSNQPQHF	TGTGCCAGCAGCTTAGGGACTAATAGCAATCAGCCCCAGCATTTT
TRBD2	TRBV7-6	TRBJ2-2	-	18	CASSLAGTSGPNTGELFF	TGTGCCAGCAGCTTAGCCGGGACTAGCGGACCGAACACCGGGGAGCTGTTTTTT
-	TRBV2	TRBJ2-3	-	11	CASRGTDTQYF	TGTGCCAGCAGGGGCACAGATACGCAGTATTTT
TRBD1	TRBV9	TRBJ2-1	-	15	CASSGAGTGPNEQFF	TGTGCCAGCAGCGGGGCCGGGACAGGGCCCAATGAGCAGTTCTTC
-	TRBV6-4	TRBJ2-1	-	15	CASSDSPSSYNEQFF	TGTGCCAGCAGTGACTCCCCTAGCTCCTACAATGAGCAGTTCTTC
TRBD1	TRBV19	TRBJ1-6	-	16	CASSINRGRLGSPLHF	TGTGCCAGTAGTATCAACAGGGGCCGCTTAGGCTCACCCCTCCACTTT
-	TRBV7-2	TRBJ1-3	-	16	CASSPRGGVPGNTIYF	TGTGCCAGCAGCCCCCGGGGGGGGGTACCTGGAAACACCATATATTTT
-	TRBV2	TRBJ1-3	-	16	CASSPRQGRSGNTIYF	TGTGCCAGCAGTCCTCGGCAGGGGCGCTCTGGAAACACCATATATTTT
-	TRBV5-1	TRBJ1-2	few	15	CASDRGVGTNYGYTF	TGCGCCAGCGATCGTGGCGTAGGGACAAACTATGGCTACACCTTC
-	TRBV7-2	TRBJ1-1	-	13	CASSSNRNTEAFF	TGTGCCAGCAGCTCGAACAGGAACACTGAAGCTTTCTTT
-	TRBV7-2	TRBJ2-7	-	12	CASSASSYEQYF	TGTGCCAGCAGCGCAAGCTCCTACGAGCAGTACTTC
TRBD2	TRBV29-1	TRBJ2-1	few	12	CAVGRAVNEQFF	TGCGCGGTCGGGAGGGCCGTCAATGAGCAGTTCTTC
-	TRBV5-1	TRBJ2-5	-	13	CASGVDMQETQYF	TGCGCCAGCGGGGTCGACATGCAAGAGACCCAGTACTTC
-	TRBV29-1	TRBJ1-6	-	14	CSVVGGEENSPLHF	TGCAGCGTTGTTGGGGGCGAAGAGAATTCACCCCTCCACTTT
TRBD2	TRBV5-1	TRBJ2-7	-	18	CASSPVIGRLAGVVEQYF	TGCGCCAGCAGCCCGGTTATAGGTCGTCTAGCGGGAGTGGTCGAGCAGTACTTC
-	TRBV6-6	TRBJ1-5	-	15	CASSYGQPKYQPQHF	TGTGCCAGCAGTTACGGACAGCCCAAATATCAGCCCCAGCATTTT
TRBD2	TRBV7-6	TRBJ2-7	-	16	CASSPLEAGGPYEQYF	TGTGCCAGCAGCCCGTTAGAGGCGGGAGGCCCCTACGAGCAGTACTTC
-	TRBV7-9	TRBJ2-4	-	17	CASNEGTARGAKNIQYF	TGTGCCAGCAACGAGGGAACAGCCCGGGGGGCCAAAAACATTCAGTACTTC
-	TRBV27	TRBJ1-1	-	13	CASSWGPNTEAFF	TGTGCCAGCAGTTGGGGTCCGAACACTGAAGCTTTCTTT
-	TRBV9	TRBJ1-6	-	15	CASSVDGTGRSPLHF	TGTGCCAGCAGCGTAGATGGAACAGGGAGATCACCCCTCCACTTT
-	TRBV4-3	TRBJ2-4	-	14	CASSQDTGEGIQYF	TGCGCCAGCAGCCAAGACACGGGCGAAGGCATTCAGTACTTC
TRBD2	TRBV14	TRBJ2-1	-	16	CASSPPGLAFHNEQFF	TGTGCCAGCAGCCCTCCGGGACTAGCGTTTCACAATGAGCAGTTCTTC
-	TRBV4-2	TRBJ1-2	-	13	CASSQAGDYGYTF	TGTGCCAGCAGCCAAGCGGGGGACTATGGCTACACCTTC
TRBD2	TRBV9	TRBJ2-3	-	17	CASSVGGGGTSTDTQYF	TGTGCCAGCAGCGTAGGAGGCGGGGGAACTAGCACAGATACGCAGTATTTT
-	TRBV5-5	TRBJ1-4	-	13	CASSADRKEKLFF	TGTGCCAGCAGCGCTGACAGGAAGGAAAAACTGTTTTTT
-	TRBV2	TRBJ1-3	-	15	CASIPPLGSGNTIYF	TGTGCCAGCATTCCCCCTCTGGGCTCTGGAAACACCATATATTTT
TRBD1	TRBV27	TRBJ1-2	-	14	CASSLWQGAGGYTF	TGTGCCAGCAGTTTGTGGCAGGGGGCTGGAGGCTACACCTTC